These 6 T cell receptor beta chains share one sample of origin, sequenced in a study of T-cell reconstitution after alpha-beta-depleted transplantation in children. TCRbeta library preparation incorporated unique molecular identifiers. TCRdb ran MiXCR on the PCR reads and lists one entry per CDR3 protein. The sample gives hundreds of thousands of distinct CDR3 sequences, approximately 17% of which show up once; about 1.1% is in the top ten. Sequencing was performed on PBMCs from the stem cell graft donor, taken from the stem cell graft. These receptors were obtained from a human donor who donated a stem cell graft to a child with acute myeloid leukemia.

The chain recombines TRBV12-3 or TRBV12-4 with TRBJ2-1, with 7 bases lining up with TRBD2. This CDR3 has 12 residues. J lost 12 bases, V lost 3 bases, and 5 bases had no gene match. CDR3 protein: CASSFLSGGQFF. Written as DNA, the CDR3 is TGTGCCAGCAGTTTTCTCTCGGGAGGGCAGTTCTTC.

A few counts support this clonotype. The J gene is TRBJ2-5, the V gene TRBV7-2; D not resolved. The CDR3 contains 16 residues. The ends were cut back, 1 base at V and 1 base at J, with 13 bases in the middle. CDR1 is SGHTA and CDR2 is FQGNSA in the germline V gene. The CDR3 region is CASSLGQDGGQETQYF. As DNA, the CDR3 is TGTGCCAGCAGCTTAGGTCAGGACGGCGGCCAAGAGACCCAGTACTTC.

This clonotype was recorded a few times. V is TRBV7-2 and J is TRBJ2-7; 9 bases agree with TRBD1. Germline V gene sequence: CDR1 SGHTA, CDR2 FQGNSA. V dropped 5 bases and J dropped 1; count of bases not matched to a gene: 6. The CDR3 has 15 residues. The CDR3 DNA sequence: TGTGCCAGCAGCCGACGGGACAGGGCTTCCTACGAGCAGTACTTC. Its translation is CASSRRDRASYEQYF.

The chain employs TRBV12-3 or TRBV12-4 and TRBJ2-1; D may match TRBD1 or TRBD2 (5 bases each). V lost 2 bases and J 5 bases, leaving 10 bases between the germline ends. There are 14 residues in the CDR3. The DNA of the CDR3 is TGTGCCAGCAGTTTACGGGACCCGAACAATGAGCAGTTCTTC. This codes for CASSLRDPNNEQFF.

This clonotype appeared many times. The chain recombines TRBV29-1 with TRBJ1-2, with a possible D match to TRBD1 (6 bases). The germline V gene encodes CDR1 SQVTM and CDR2 ANQGSEA. Trimming stripped 6 bases from V and 7 bases from J, with 18 bases between. This CDR3 contains 13 residues. CDR3 region: CSVAKQGVFGYTF. The CDR3 nucleotides are TGCAGCGTCGCCAAACAGGGCGTTTTTGGCTACACCTTC.

At least ten counts were recorded for this clonotype. J is TRBJ1-2 and V is TRBV20-1; 8 positions agree with TRBD1. V lost 3 bases, J lost 4 bases, and 7 bases stayed unmatched. CDR1 is DFQATT, CDR2 SNEGSKA, per germline (reference sequence). There are 14 residues in the CDR3. In nucleotides, the CDR3 is TGCAGTGCTAGGGACAGGGATCAGGGCTATGGCTACACCTTC. Residues: CSARDRDQGYGYTF.